The clone carrying this T cell receptor (beta chain) was detected a few times. The entry originates in a study of blood T cell repertoires in COVID-19. Study overall: Both acute and convalescent COVID-19 samples were obtained from the United States, Italy and Spain. Sources were T cells, B-cell-depleted T cells, or PBMCs; the material itself was cDNA or gDNA.

The authors' processing: Amplifying reference gene primers gave estimates of nucleated cell counts. Clones were sequenced by immunoSEQ multiplex PCR, and TCRdb holds only the in-frame ones, with some missing. V, J and clone size are those of that table, while D and trimming were read from the DNA. The table has more than 95,000 clones, about 86% seen once. The CDR3 contains 14 residues. Germline V lookup: CDR1 MNHEY, CDR2 SVGAGI. With 6 bases removed from V and 4 bases from J, the gap between germline ends came to 13 bases. The rearrangement links TRBV6-5 to TRBJ2-1, with TRBD2 as a possible D gene (5 bases). The specimen sequenced was peripheral blood. This TCR came from a woman aged 45 to 65 with acute or convalescent COVID-19. This chain's CDR3 is CASSNSGPYNEQFF. In nucleotides, the CDR3 is TGTGCCAGCAGCAACAGCGGACCGTACAATGAGCAGTTCTTC.